This TCR beta chain appears in the sequencing data of a study of control samples from healthy donors and cancer patients (dated by TCRdb to about 2020). Only a few counts were recorded for this clone. What this receptor recognizes is not known. No base qualities exist here, and no much larger clone lies one base off it. Library creation used the immunoSEQ multiplex PCR assay. TCRdb holds this immuneACCESS table with in-frame rearrangements only. Some clones are missing; in checked studies, unresolved V genes explain under half, and the rest has no known cause. The sample table contains about 130,000 clones; only one count was recorded for around nine tenths of them. The biggest ten clones account for more than 2.5% of the sample. The source is a man aged 50 to 60 in good health. Sequenced material: blood.

The nucleotide sequence is given as TGTGCCAGCAGCTCCACCGGGACCCCCACCTACGAGCAGTACTTC. Its translation is CASSSTGTPTYEQYF. This receptor chain uses TRBV11-2 and TRBJ2-7; the D element could tentatively be TRBD1 or TRBD2, as 5 bases agree for each. CDR1 and CDR2 (SGHAT, FQNNGV) derive from the germline V gene. Including the terminal cysteine and phenylalanine, the CDR3 comprises 15 residues. Of the read, only the CDR3 DNA is kept; its 45 bases are in frame from base 1. V is clipped by 4 bases and J by 2 bases, and the sequence between their germline boundaries is 15 bases long. Full variable domain (CDR3 extended with the reference TRBV11-2 and TRBJ2-7 proteins): EAGVAQSPRYKIIEKRQSVAFWCNPISGHATLYWYQQILGQGPKLLIQFQNNGVVDDSQLPKDRFSAERLKGVDSTLKIQPAKLEDSAVYLCASSSTGTPTYEQYFGPGTRLTVT.